One sample yielded the 18 T cell receptor beta chains listed below, sequenced in a study of cytomegalovirus exposure and HLA in healthy donors. Primers: 60 Vbeta forward and 13 Jbeta reverse. Sequencing used immunoSEQ multiplex PCR; TCRdb keeps in-frame clones, though not all of them. Of 100,000 to 150,000 clones in the sample, approximately 78% were seen once. Sample: PBMCs. These receptors all stem from a man between 25 and 39 years old in good health and CMV-seropositive.

The J gene is TRBJ1-2, the V gene TRBV27; D possibly corresponds to TRBD1 (5 bases). Trimming took off 5 bases at V and 3 bases at J, with 10 bases between the two ends. CDR3 length: 13 residues. In germline, CDR1 is MNHEY, CDR2 SMNVEV (reference sequence). The CDR3 reads CASSTRQYYGYTF. As DNA, the CDR3 is TGTGCCAGCAGTACCCGACAGTACTATGGCTACACCTTC.

The chain is built from TRBV11-2 and TRBJ2-5; 12 bases are shared with TRBD2. CDR3 length equals 18 residues. The V segment lost 0 bases and the J segment 8 bases; nucleotides outside the gene matches: 13. Germline V gene lookup returns CDR1 SGHAT and CDR2 FQNNGV. CDR3 nucleotides: TGTGCCAGCAGCTTAGATCGTAGACTAGCGGGAGTGGGGGGTACCCAGTACTTC. Its translation: CASSLDRRLAGVGGTQYF.

J is TRBJ2-2 and V is TRBV29-1; 8 nucleotides match TRBD2. There are 13 residues in the CDR3. V shed 7 bases and J 8 bases; nucleotides not matched to a gene: 9. Germline lookup yields CDR1 SQVTM and CDR2 ANQGSEA. The CDR3 protein is CSAGSSGTGELFF. The CDR3 DNA is TGCAGCGCCGGAAGTAGCGGGACTGGGGAGCTGTTTTTT.

The rearrangement joins TRBV5-1 to TRBJ2-5; TRBD2 agrees at 13 bases. The CDR3 contains 16 residues. CDR1 SGHRS and CDR2 YFSETQ come from the germline V gene. Trimming removed 4 bases from V and 4 bases from J; junction bases left unmatched: 7. The DNA for the CDR3 is TGCGCCAGCAGCCGTTGGACTAGCGGGAGTTTAGAGACCCAGTACTTC. Protein product: CASSRWTSGSLETQYF.

The V gene is TRBV6-5, the J gene TRBJ2-3; the match to TRBD1 covers 8 bases. J gave up 3 bases and V 5 bases, and 4 bases lay outside the gene matches. Germline CDR1 reads MNHEY; CDR2 reads SVGAGI. The CDR3 is 14 residues long. This chain's CDR3 is CASSRDRSTDTQYF. The CDR3, as DNA: TGTGCCAGCAGTAGGGACAGGAGTACAGATACGCAGTATTTT.

The V gene is TRBV30, the J gene TRBJ1-5, with D possibly TRBD1 on 6 matching bases. V lost 2 bases and J lost 5, with 10 bases in between. CDR3 length: 13 residues. Germline lookup yields CDR1 GTSNPN and CDR2 SVGIG (reference sequence). In DNA, the CDR3 is TGTGCCTGGAGTAGGCAGGGGCATCAGCCCCAGCATTTT. It encodes CAWSRQGHQPQHF.

The V and J genes are TRBV5-5 and TRBJ2-3; D ambiguous. The length of the CDR3 is 14 residues. Germline values: CDR1 SGHKS, CDR2 YYEKEE (reference sequence). V dropped 1 base and J dropped 2 bases, with 8 bases sitting between them. CDR3 DNA: TGTGCCAGCAGCTTGCCAGCGTTCACAGATACGCAGTATTTT. Encoded protein: CASSLPAFTDTQYF.

This clone was found a few times. The chain is built from TRBV28 and TRBJ2-7, with TRBD1 identical over 7 bases. V dropped 7 bases and J dropped 7; count of bases not matched to a gene: 10. This CDR3 is 13 amino acids long. Germline V lookup: CDR1 MDHEN, CDR2 SYDVKM. CDR3 sequence reads: CASNRGSGREQYF. CDR3 DNA: TGTGCCAGCAACAGGGGCTCTGGGCGTGAGCAGTACTTC.

CDR3 bases: TGCAGCGTTGAGGGGGGGGGTGAGCAGTACTTC. Protein: CSVEGGGEQYF. This rearrangement joins TRBV29-1 to TRBJ2-7; 7 nucleotides agree with TRBD2. CDR3 size: 11 residues. CDR1 is SQVTM, CDR2 ANQGSEA, per germline. The ends lost 3 bases at V and 7 bases at J; junction bases unmatched: 3.

The chain has TRBV11-2 and TRBJ2-1; D perhaps matches TRBD2 (5 bases). The CDR3 runs 17 residues. Trimming pared 1 base from V and 7 bases from J, leaving 20 bases between. The germline V gene has CDR1 SGHAT and CDR2 FQNNGV. CDR3 DNA sequence: TGTGCCAGCAGCTTAGGGAGTCGAGGAGGTGCGAGGAATGAGCAGTTCTTC. Its protein product is CASSLGSRGGARNEQFF.

The chain employs TRBV11-2 and TRBJ2-7, with 11 bases identical to TRBD2. Trimming at V came to 5 bases and at J to 0 bases, leaving 9 bases not matched to a gene. The V gene's germline CDR1 is SGHAT and CDR2 FQNNGV. The CDR3 runs to 17 residues. The CDR3 coding sequence is TGTGCCAGCAGCGCTGGGCTAGCGGGAGGCCACTCCTACGAGCAGTACTTC. It encodes CASSAGLAGGHSYEQYF.

The chain recombines TRBV12-5 with TRBJ2-1; no reliable D call. The CDR3 sequence is 13 residues long. CDR1 is LGHNT and CDR2 is FRNRAP in the germline V gene. V was cut by 1 base and J by 7 bases, with 8 bases left in between. The CDR3 here is CASGLGLRNEQFF. CDR3 sequence (DNA): TGTGCTAGTGGTTTGGGCCTACGGAATGAGCAGTTCTTC. The variable domain in full, with the rest retrieved from reference TRBV12-5 and TRBJ2-1, is DARVTQTPRHKVTEMGQEVTMRCQPILGHNTVFWYRQTMMQGLELLAYFRNRAPLDDSGMPKDRFSAEMPDATLATLKIQPSEPRDSAVYFCASGLGLRNEQFFGPGTRLTVL.

V gene TRBV15 combines with J gene TRBJ2-1; 10 bases fit TRBD2. The ends lost 5 bases at V and 0 bases at J; junction bases unmatched: 7. Germline assignment: CDR1 LNHNV and CDR2 YYDKDF (reference sequence). The CDR3 is 17 residues long. The CDR3 DNA is TGTGCCACCAGCCCCATCTCTAGCGGGAGCTCCTACAATGAGCAGTTCTTC. Protein: CATSPISSGSSYNEQFF.

V gene TRBV2 combines with J gene TRBJ2-1; D not certain. V dropped 2 bases and J dropped 14 bases, with 16 bases sitting between them. The CDR3 has 13 residues. The germline V gene encodes CDR1 SNHLY and CDR2 FYNNEI. Here the CDR3 reads CASSETTPNLEFF. Here the CDR3 DNA reads TGTGCCAGCAGTGAAACTACCCCTAACTTGGAGTTCTTC.

The chain links TRBV30 to TRBJ2-5, with 9 bases aligning to TRBD2. V lost 5 bases, J lost 1 base, and 5 bases stayed unmatched. CDR1 GTSNPN and CDR2 SVGIG come from the germline V gene (reference sequence). The CDR3 covers 14 residues. CDR3 sequence: CAWQGLATQETQYF. In DNA, the CDR3 is TGTGCCTGGCAGGGACTAGCAACCCAAGAGACCCAGTACTTC.

The chain carries TRBV19 and TRBJ2-5; D might be TRBD2 (5 bases). V dropped 6 bases and J dropped 5 bases, with 16 bases sitting between them. The CDR3 totals 14 residues. Germline CDR1 and CDR2: LNHDA and SQIVND (reference sequence). The CDR3 here is CASSHQISGETQYF. The CDR3 nucleotides are TGTGCCAGTAGCCATCAAATAAGCGGCGAGACCCAGTACTTC.

The V gene is TRBV14, the J gene TRBJ2-7; 9 nucleotides line up with TRBD1. The V gene end was trimmed by 0 bases and the J gene end by 4 bases; junction bases not matched to a gene: 13. Germline V lookup: CDR1 SGHDN, CDR2 FVKESK. This CDR3 is built from 18 residues. The CDR3 here is CASSQDGDRAFASYEQYF. The CDR3 DNA reads TGTGCCAGCAGCCAAGATGGGGACAGGGCTTTTGCCTCATACGAGCAGTACTTC.

The chain is built from TRBV19 and TRBJ1-5, with 7 nucleotides matching TRBD1. Per the germline V gene, CDR1 is LNHDA and CDR2 is SQIVND (reference sequence). J was trimmed by 4 bases and V by 6 bases; bases with no gene match: 9. This CDR3 spans 15 amino acids. Here the CDR3 DNA reads TGTGCCAGTAGACTCTCCCGGGACAGTAATCAGCCCCAGCATTTT. It codes for CASRLSRDSNQPQHF.